Listed here are 2 T cell receptor beta chains from one sample, sequenced in a study of cytomegalovirus exposure and HLA in healthy donors. Amplification used 60 Vbeta primers and 13 Jbeta primers. TCRdb keeps only in-frame clones here, not all; method: immunoSEQ multiplex PCR. The sample includes roughly 130,000 clones, roughly 88% seen only once; the top ten take under 3%. Sample: PBMCs. The origin of the receptors is a woman under 30 in good health and CMV-seropositive.

This clone was counted a few times. The chain is built from TRBV6-1 and TRBJ2-5; 14 bases agree with TRBD2. CDR3 length equals 15 residues. The trim removed 6 bases at V and 5 bases at J, leaving 5 bases unmatched. Germline V gives CDR1 MNHNS, CDR2 SASEGT. CDR3 bases: TGTGCCAGCAGGCGACTAGCGGGGGGGTCGGAGACCCAGTACTTC. Encoded protein: CASRRLAGGSETQYF.

The V call is TRBV2, the J call TRBJ1-5; TRBD1 is a possible D gene (6 bases). The CDR3 length is 16 residues. CDR1 SNHLY and CDR2 FYNNEI come from the germline V gene. Trimming stripped 0 bases from V and 5 bases from J, with 14 bases between. CDR3 DNA sequence: TGTGCCAGCAGTGAAGCGGGGACACGGCCTGATCAGCCCCAGCATTTT. It encodes CASSEAGTRPDQPQHF.